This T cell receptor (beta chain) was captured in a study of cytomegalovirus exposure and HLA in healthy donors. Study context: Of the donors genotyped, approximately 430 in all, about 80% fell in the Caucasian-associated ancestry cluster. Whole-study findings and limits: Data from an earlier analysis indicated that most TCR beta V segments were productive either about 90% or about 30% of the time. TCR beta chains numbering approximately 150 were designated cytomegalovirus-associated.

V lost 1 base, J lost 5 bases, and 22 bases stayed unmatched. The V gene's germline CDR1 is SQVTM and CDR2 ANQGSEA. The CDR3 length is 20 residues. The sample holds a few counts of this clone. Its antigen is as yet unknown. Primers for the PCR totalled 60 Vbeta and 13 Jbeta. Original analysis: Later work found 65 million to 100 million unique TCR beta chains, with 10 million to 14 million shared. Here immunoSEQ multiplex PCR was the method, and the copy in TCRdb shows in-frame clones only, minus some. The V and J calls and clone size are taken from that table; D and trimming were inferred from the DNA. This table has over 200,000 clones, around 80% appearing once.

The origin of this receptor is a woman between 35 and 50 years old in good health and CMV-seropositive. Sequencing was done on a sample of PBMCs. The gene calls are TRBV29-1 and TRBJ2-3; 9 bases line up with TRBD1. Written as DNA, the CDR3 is TGCAGCGTTGAAGGTGCCTCCGGGACAGGGCTTTCGAGGTTATTAGATACGCAGTATTTT. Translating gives CSVEGASGTGLSRLLDTQYF.